The present T cell receptor (beta chain) was sequenced within a study of post-analysis software for immune sequencing data. General study points: Controls had lower frequencies than patients of 4 or 5 TRBV segments, which included TRBV5-6, TRBV5-1 and TRBV20-1. Normalized Chao1 diversity in multiple sclerosis patients fell significantly below that of controls.

This clonotype was detected a few times. Its target is not known. The V end was cut by 3 bases, the J end by 8 bases, with 8 bases between. The CDR3 covers 12 residues. Unique molecular identifiers had been added to the TCR beta cDNA libraries. TCRdb re-called the PCR reads with MiXCR, one entry per CDR3 protein. The repertoire consists of roughly 540,000 distinct CDR3 sequences, with 30% to 40% occurring once and the leading ten covering 4.5% to 7.5%. This chain uses TRBV12-3 or TRBV12-4 with TRBJ2-1; perhaps TRBD1 as D (5 bases). Sequencing was done on a sample of blood. The sequence was obtained from a girl aged 2 to 17 with multiple sclerosis. The CDR3 is CASSLARDEQFF. CDR3 nucleotides: TGTGCCAGCAGTTTGGCCAGGGATGAGCAGTTCTTC.